The clone carrying this TCR beta chain was counted once. Germline is not matched at one junction end, which may reflect a read error. Each CDR3 protein gets one entry after TCRdb re-called the PCR reads with MiXCR. In the table there are about 330,000 distinct CDR3 sequences, under 25% of which are singletons. The data belong to a study of molecular identifiers for immune sequencing clone quantification. Germline CDR1 and CDR2: LGHDT and YNNKEL (reference sequence). The CDR3 covers 15 residues. The clonotype comes from a human donor in good health. Some libraries in this study had Jurkat cell RNA spiked in. The rearrangement links TRBV3-1 to TRBJ1-1; D ambiguous. Sequenced: naive CD8+ T cells from blood, with Jurkat cell RNA spiked in. This sample's subset: FACS-sorted CD8+CD4-CCR7+CD45RA+ naive T cells. Here the CDR3 DNA reads TGTACCAGCAGCCAAGTCGGCCATATATCCTCAGAAGCTTTCTTT. This sequence encodes CTSSQVGHISSEAFF.